These 18 T cell receptor beta chains were all obtained from the same sample, sequenced in a study of T cells in women clearing cervical HPV infection. Produced via immunoSEQ multiplex PCR; TCRdb's table is partial and in-frame only. Its table records 29,000 or so clones. The specimen was blood buffy coat. These receptors were obtained from a woman between 18 and 69 years old with a cervical HPV16 infection that either progressed to CIN3+ or cleared (not recorded which).

A remark on this clone: The CDR3 is cut off 3 residues early in the read; its end comes from the germline J gene. V usage is TRBV7-9 and J usage is TRBJ2-1, with TRBD1 matching over 9 bases. The germline V gene encodes CDR1 SEHNR and CDR2 FQNEAQ (reference sequence). V was clipped by 4 bases and J by 8 bases; unmatched bases: 3. The CDR3 contains 13 residues. CDR3 DNA, as far as it was read: TGTGCCAGCAGCTCGGACAGGGGCCATGAG. Its protein product is CASSSDRGHE. The full CDR3 sequence reads CASSSDRGHEQFF.

In regard to this clone: The missing CDR3 end, 3 residues past where the read stops, is filled in from the germline J gene. The chain combines TRBV20-1 with TRBJ1-1, with 9 nucleotides matching TRBD1. Losses at the gene ends were 6 bases for V and 5 bases for J; bases not matched to a gene: 13. CDR3 size: 15 residues. Germline lookup yields CDR1 DFQATT and CDR2 SNEGSKA (reference sequence). The CDR3 bases that were read are TGCAGTGCGCCGCAGGACAGGGGCCTGCTAACTGAA. Translated, it gives CSAPQDRGLLTE. The CDR3 in full is CSAPQDRGLLTEAFF.

In the case of this clone: Coverage ceases 3 residues before the CDR3 finishes, and the germline J gene fills in the end. This sequence joins TRBV6-2 or TRBV6-3 and TRBJ2-3; TRBD2 aligns across 14 bases. Per germline, CDR1 MNHEY and CDR2 SVGEGT. This CDR3 contains 16 residues. V gave up 5 bases and J gave up 4 bases; unmatched junction bases: 5. CDR3 DNA (partial): TGTGCCAGCAGTGATGGGACTAGCGGGAGCTCAGATACG. Its translation: CASSDGTSGSSDT. The whole CDR3 sequence reads CASSDGTSGSSDTQYF.

As to this clone: From the germline J gene comes the end of the CDR3, since the read stops 3 residues before it. V usage is TRBV11-1 and J usage is TRBJ2-7, with a possible D match to TRBD1 (6 bases). CDR3 length: 15 residues. The germline CDR1 and CDR2 sequences are SGHAT and FQDESV (reference sequence). Trimming stripped 0 bases from V and 3 bases from J, with 12 bases between. CDR3 region: CASSLATGPHYEQYF. The sequenced CDR3 bases are TGTGCCAGCAGCTTAGCTACAGGGCCGCACTACGAG.

Worth noting for this clone: The read terminates 3 residues ahead of where the CDR3 ends, so the germline J gene completes it. The J gene is TRBJ2-5, the V gene TRBV6-1; 8 nucleotides line up with TRBD1. This CDR3 comprises 14 residues. J lost 7 bases, V lost 3 bases, and 7 bases had no gene match. CDR1 is MNHNS and CDR2 is SASEGT in the germline V gene. This chain's CDR3 is CASSDTTGTGTQYF. The DNA read from the CDR3 is TGTGCCAGCAGTGACACAACAGGGACAGGGACC.

As for this clone: The CDR3 end is not reached by the read, which stops 3 residues before it; the germline J gene fills it in. The chain joins TRBV7-2 to TRBJ1-1; no reliable D call. Trimming removed 5 bases from V and 0 bases from J, with 13 bases in between. Looked up from germline, CDR1 is SGHTA and CDR2 is FQGNSA. The CDR3 has 15 amino acids. The part of the CDR3 DNA that was read is TGTGCCAGCAGCCCTAGACTGCTCATGAACACTGAA. Encoded protein: CASSPRLLMNTE. The whole CDR3 sequence is CASSPRLLMNTEAFF.

This chain's CDR3 is CASVGLAGPRETQYF. The CDR3 bases that were read are TGCGCCAGCGTGGGCCTAGCGGGGCCGAGAGAGACC. This chain connects TRBV5-1 to TRBJ2-5; 9 bases are shared with TRBD2. The sequence runs out 3 residues before the end of the CDR3; the remainder is reconstructed from the germline J gene. Germline CDR1 reads SGHRS; CDR2 reads YFSETQ. V shed 7 bases and J 4 bases; nucleotides not matched to a gene: 11. The CDR3 consists of 15 residues.

Comment on this clone: Read data end 3 residues before the CDR3 end; the end is taken from the germline J gene. The chain combines TRBV7-9 with TRBJ1-5; D ambiguous. The CDR3 is made up of 12 amino acids. V lost 1 base, J lost 9 bases, and 7 bases lay in between. Germline CDR1 SEHNR, CDR2 FQNEAQ (reference sequence). CDR3 sequence: CASSLGLMPQHF. The sequenced CDR3 bases are TGTGCCAGCAGCTTAGGACTGATGCCC. Full variable domain (rest looked up from reference TRBV7-9 and TRBJ1-5): DTGVSQNPRHKITKRGQNVTFRCDPISEHNRLYWYRQTLGQGPEFLTYFQNEAQLEKSRLLSDRFSAERPKGSFSTLEIQRTEQGDSAMYLCASSLGLMPQHFGDGTRLSIL.

A word on this clone: The read finishes 3 residues shy of the CDR3 end, and the germline J gene is used to complete it. This chain uses TRBV7-2 with TRBJ1-3; D gene ambiguous. Trimming took 5 bases from V and 2 from J, leaving 7 bases between them. The CDR3 covers 13 residues. In germline, CDR1 is SGHTA, CDR2 FQGNSA. CDR3 loop: CASSLDTGNTIYF. CDR3 bases read: TGTGCCAGCAGCCTAGATACTGGAAACACC. Supplemented by reference TRBV7-2 and TRBJ1-3, the full variable domain reads GAGVSQSPSNKVTEKGKDVELRCDPISGHTALYWYRQSLGQGLEFLIYFQGNSAPDKSGLPSDRFSAERTGGSVSTLTIQRTQQEDSAVYLCASSLDTGNTIYFGEGSWLTVV.

Points on this clone: At one boundary the junction diverges from the germline segment, which might be a read error. This sample includes further DNA sequences coding for the same CDR3. CDR3: CASSIGSHQETQYF. The DNA read from the CDR3 is TGTGCCAGCAGCATCGGGTCTCATCAAGAAACC. The chain joins TRBV11-2 to TRBJ2-5, with D uncertain. The read ends 3 residues before the CDR3 terminus; that terminus is restored from the germline J gene. Germline V lookup: CDR1 SGHAT, CDR2 FQNNGV. The CDR3 totals 14 residues.

In the case of this clone: The read is 3 residues too short to cover the CDR3 end, so that end is filled in from the germline J gene. The chain has TRBV24-1 and TRBJ2-2; TRBD2 matches at 8 bases. CDR1 and CDR2 from the germline V gene are KGHDR and SFDVKD. The CDR3 runs to 16 residues. The V and J ends lost 4 bases and 4 bases, in that order; junction bases with no gene match: 7. The CDR3 here is CATSDPGGAATGELFF. The CDR3 DNA, read in part, is TGTGCCACCAGTGACCCCGGGGGGGCCGCCACCGGGGAG.

Note on this clone: The read ends 3 residues shy of where the CDR3 ends; the end is completed using the germline J gene. This chain connects TRBV6-2 or TRBV6-3 to TRBJ1-5, with a weak D call TRBD1 (5 bases). The CDR3 has 13 amino acids. The ends were cut back, 5 bases at V and 5 bases at J, with 10 bases in the middle. Germline lookup yields CDR1 MNHEY and CDR2 SVGEGT. CDR3 DNA, as far as it was read: TGTGCCAGCAGTCCGTGGGGGGATCAGCCC. Its translation is CASSPWGDQP. In full, the CDR3 reads CASSPWGDQPQHF.

A note on this clone: The missing CDR3 end, 3 residues past where the read stops, is filled in from the germline J gene. This chain connects TRBV7-2 to TRBJ1-2, with TRBD1 matching over 7 bases. Germline CDR1 reads SGHTA; CDR2 reads FQGNSA. This CDR3 is 14 amino acids long. V lost 4 bases to trimming and J lost 5 bases; unmatched junction nucleotides: 7. CDR3 residues: CASSSMDRPYGYTF. Partial CDR3 DNA: TGTGCCAGCAGCTCTATGGACAGGCCTTATGGC.

On this clone itself: Read coverage stops 3 residues before the CDR3 terminus; the germline J gene supplies the remainder. The rearrangement joins TRBV30 to TRBJ2-1; D could derive from TRBD1 or TRBD2 (7 bases each). Germline-derived CDR1 and CDR2 are GTSNPN and SVGIG (reference sequence). Trimming cost V 5 bases and J 0 bases, with 14 bases left between them. CDR3 length equals 15 residues. Incomplete CDR3 DNA: TGTGCCTGGGCCAGGGGGGAGGGCTCCTACAATGAG. Translating it yields CAWARGEGSYNE. The whole CDR3 protein is CAWARGEGSYNEQFF.

Turning to this clone: With the read ending 3 residues before the CDR3 end, the germline J gene is used to fill in that end. The rearrangement links TRBV9 to TRBJ1-3, with D perhaps matching TRBD1 (6 bases). The germline gives CDR1 SGDLS, CDR2 YYNGEE. V was trimmed by 2 bases and J by 0 bases, leaving 15 bases between them. There are 17 residues in the CDR3. The CDR3 sequence: CASSVRGQPDSGNTIYF. The CDR3 DNA, read in part, is TGTGCCAGCAGCGTTCGTGGACAGCCCGACTCTGGAAACACC.

A remark on this clone: The read ends 3 residues early relative to the CDR3; the germline J gene fills the gap. The V call is TRBV5-4, the J call TRBJ2-5; TRBD2 is a possible D gene (6 bases). The CDR3 covers 16 residues. Germline CDR1 reads SGHNT; CDR2 reads YYREEE (reference sequence). The V end was cut by 1 base, the J end by 1 base, with 14 bases between. The part of the CDR3 DNA that was read is TGTGCCAGCAGCTTGAGGCGGGGAGTGCTCCAAGAGACC. It translates to CASSLRRGVLQET. The CDR3 as a whole reads CASSLRRGVLQETQYF.

Worth noting for this clone: The missing CDR3 end, 3 residues past where the read stops, is filled in from the germline J gene. The chain employs TRBV11-2 and TRBJ1-4; TRBD1 matches 7 bases. The junction had 4 bases not matched to a gene; V was cut back by 0 bases and J by 6 bases. CDR1 and CDR2 (germline): SGHAT, FQNNGV. The CDR3 contains 15 residues. CDR3 DNA (partial): TGTGCCAGCAGCTTAGAGTTAGGGACAGATGAAAAA. This encodes CASSLELGTDEK. The CDR3 as a whole reads CASSLELGTDEKLFF. The complete variable domain, with remaining parts taken from reference TRBV11-2 and TRBJ1-4, reads EAGVAQSPRYKIIEKRQSVAFWCNPISGHATLYWYQQILGQGPKLLIQFQNNGVVDDSQLPKDRFSAERLKGVDSTLKIQPAKLEDSAVYLCASSLELGTDEKLFFGSGTQLSVL.

Turning to this clone: Read sequence stops 3 residues before the CDR3 end, and the germline J gene provides the missing end. The chain carries TRBV19 and TRBJ1-1; TRBD1 matches at 8 bases. V lost 4 bases to trimming and J lost 4 bases; unmatched junction nucleotides: 8. This CDR3 is 15 amino acids long. Per germline, CDR1 LNHDA and CDR2 SQIVND (reference sequence). The CDR3 bases that were read are TGTGCCAGTAGTACCCAGGGGGCGCACGGCACTGAA. Protein sequence: CASSTQGAHGTE. The whole CDR3 is CASSTQGAHGTEAFF.